The next 8 T cell receptor beta chains were all read from a single sample in a study of blood T cell repertoires in COVID-19. Data came from immunoSEQ multiplex PCR; TCRdb stores just in-frame clones and leaves some out. The data show more than 200,000 clones, roughly 80% seen once. The specimen was peripheral blood. All receptors come from a woman aged 40 to 50 with active or convalescent COVID-19.

This clone has a single count. The J gene is TRBJ1-5, the V gene TRBV7-3, with 8 bases that match TRBD1. This CDR3 has 19 amino acids. Germline CDR1 and CDR2: SGHTA and FQGTGA. Trimming cost V 5 bases and J 0 bases; bases outside gene matches: 15. This CDR3 reads CASSTLTGGETYSNQPQHF. The CDR3 DNA follows: TGTGCCAGCAGCACCTTAACAGGGGGGGAAACCTATAGCAATCAGCCCCAGCATTTT.

This chain uses TRBV28 with TRBJ1-2, with D maybe TRBD1 (6 bases). Germline V gives CDR1 MDHEN, CDR2 SYDVKM. This CDR3 spans 14 amino acids. V gave up 4 bases and J gave up 4 bases, with 13 bases separating them. DNA of the CDR3: TGTGCCAGCAGTTCCTTCAGGGGTTCCTATGGCTACACCTTC. It is translated as CASSSFRGSYGYTF.

Comments on this clone: This specimen includes other DNA sequences encoding the same CDR3. The rearrangement links TRBV19 to TRBJ1-5; 9 bases line up with TRBD1. The J segment lost 7 bases and the V segment lost 4 bases, leaving 5 bases of the junction unmatched. Per germline, CDR1 LNHDA and CDR2 SQIVND (reference sequence). CDR3 length: 14 amino acids. The CDR3 here is CASSTGQGGQPQHF. In DNA form, the CDR3 reads TGTGCCAGTAGTACGGGACAGGGTGGACAGCCCCAGCATTTT.

CDR3 region: CASSRDRANTDTQYF. The DNA for the CDR3 is TGTGCCAGCAGCCGGGACAGGGCCAACACAGATACGCAGTATTTT. V gene TRBV7-3 combines with J gene TRBJ2-3; 9 bases agree with TRBD1. V trimming: 5 bases; J trimming: 2 bases; junction bases outside the gene matches: 5. The CDR3 sequence is 15 residues long. The germline V gene has CDR1 SGHTA and CDR2 FQGTGA.

The sample holds a few counts of this clone. The CDR3 spells CASSLPGNTIYF. The CDR3 nucleotides are TGCGCCAGCAGCTTGCCAGGCAACACCATATATTTT. The rearrangement uses TRBV5-1 and TRBJ1-3; no firm D call. This CDR3 has 12 amino acids. Germline assignment: CDR1 SGHRS and CDR2 YFSETQ. Trimming took off 1 base at V and 7 bases at J, with 6 bases between the two ends.

The chain carries TRBV5-1 and TRBJ2-1; D is perhaps TRBD1 (6 bases). The length of the CDR3 is 15 residues. Trimming left V 4 bases short and J 3 bases short, with 14 bases between. Germline values: CDR1 SGHRS, CDR2 YFSETQ. CDR3 in DNA: TGCGCCAGCAGCAAATCCGGGACACTCTACAATGAGCAGTTCTTC. Its translation: CASSKSGTLYNEQFF.

The chain carries TRBV18 and TRBJ1-1; D is uncertain. Per germline, CDR1 KGHSH and CDR2 LQKENI. V was shortened by 2 bases and J by 4 bases, with 8 bases between the two germline ends. CDR3 length equals 13 residues. As DNA, the CDR3 is TGTGCCAGCTCACCAATTATTAGCACTGAAGCTTTCTTT. Translated, it gives CASSPIISTEAFF.

J is TRBJ2-3 and V is TRBV10-1, with a possible D match to TRBD2 (6 bases). This CDR3 is built from 13 residues. CDR1 is WNHNN, CDR2 SYGVQD, per germline (reference sequence). CDR3 bases: TGCACCCGGGGGAGGAAGAGAACAGATACGCAGTATTTT. Protein sequence: CTRGRKRTDTQYF.